A selection of T cell receptor beta chains follows, all from one sample in a study of T cell changes during pregnancy in multiple sclerosis. TCRdb's table, derived via immunoSEQ multiplex PCR, lists solely in-frame clones and lacks some. This table has 60,000 or so clones, roughly nine tenths appearing once. The source material was peripheral blood, sampled in the first trimester of pregnancy. All receptors derive from a female donor with multiple sclerosis, enrolled in a pregnancy study. The CDR3 runs from the conserved cysteine through the conserved F or W. A D gene is named only where the DNA matches it firmly.

j_gene | v_gene | d_gene | CDR3nt | CDR3aa
TRBJ2-3 | TRBV6-4 | TRBD1 | TGTGCCAGCAGTGAGGGACAGGTGGGAGATACGCAGTATTTT | CASSEGQVGDTQYF
TRBJ1-1 | TRBV5-1 | . | TGCGCCAGCAGCTTGGAGGCTAGGCAGGGTGGGACTGAAGCTTTCTTT | CASSLEARQGGTEAFF
TRBJ1-2 | TRBV11-2 | . | TGTGCCAGCAGCTTAGACACAAACTATGGCTACACCTTC | CASSLDTNYGYTF
TRBJ1-1 | TRBV27 | . | TGTGCCAGCAGTGCTAGGGGGGAGGGTAGGACTGAAGCTTTCTTT | CASSARGEGRTEAFF
TRBJ2-7 | TRBV9 | TRBD2 | TGTGCCAGCAGCGTAGCGGCGGGAGAGCGGTACGAGCAGTACTTC | CASSVAAGERYEQYF
TRBJ1-2 | TRBV4-3 | TRBD1 | TGCGCCAGCAGCCGAAGGACAGGCCCAAACTATGGCTACACCTTC | CASSRRTGPNYGYTF
TRBJ2-5 | TRBV19 | . | TGTGCCAGTAGTACCGTGGACAGCCAGACCCAGTACTTC | CASSTVDSQTQYF
TRBJ1-2 | TRBV4-3 | . | TGCGCCAGCAGCCAAGACTACGGTGGCTACACCTTC | CASSQDYGGYTF
TRBJ2-2 | TRBV5-1 | TRBD1 | TGCGCCAGCAGCAGTCAGGGGGCGGGAACCGGGGAGCTGTTTTTT | CASSSQGAGTGELFF
TRBJ1-1 | TRBV6-6 | TRBD1 | TGTGCCAGCAGTTACCCCGCTGGACAGGGAATGACTGAAGCTTTCTTT | CASSYPAGQGMTEAFF
TRBJ2-2 | TRBV10-1 | TRBD2 | TGCGCCAGCAGTGAGTCCCGGGCTAGCGGATACACCGGGGAGCTGTTTTTT | CASSESRASGYTGELFF
TRBJ1-1 | TRBV10-2 | . | TGCGCCAGCACGTACCGGGAGAACACTGAAGCTTTCTTT | CASTYRENTEAFF
TRBJ2-1 | TRBV7-6 | . | TGTGCCAGCGGCCCGTCTCCTAGCCCGATCGATGAGCAGTTCTTC | CASGPSPSPIDEQFF
TRBJ2-1 | TRBV9 | TRBD2 | TGTGCCAGCAGCGTATTTAATGAGGGGTGGACTAGCGTAAACAATGAGCAGTTCTTC | CASSVFNEGWTSVNNEQFF
TRBJ2-7 | TRBV6-5 | TRBD2 | TGTGCCAGCAGTCTAGCGGGAGACTTGGGCTACGAGCAGTACTTC | CASSLAGDLGYEQYF